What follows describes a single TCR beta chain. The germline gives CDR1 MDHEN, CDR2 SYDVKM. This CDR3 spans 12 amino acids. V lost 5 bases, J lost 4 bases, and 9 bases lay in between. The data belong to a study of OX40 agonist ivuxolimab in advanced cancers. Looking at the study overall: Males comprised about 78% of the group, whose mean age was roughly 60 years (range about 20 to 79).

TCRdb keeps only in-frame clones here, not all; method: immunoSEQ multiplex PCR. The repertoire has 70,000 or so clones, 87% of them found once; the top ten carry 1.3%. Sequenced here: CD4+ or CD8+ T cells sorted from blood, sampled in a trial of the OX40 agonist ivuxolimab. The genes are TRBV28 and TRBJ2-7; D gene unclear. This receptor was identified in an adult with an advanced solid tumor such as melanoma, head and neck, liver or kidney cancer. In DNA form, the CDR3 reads TGTGCCAGCAGTCCGGCAAGGTACGAGCAGTACTTC. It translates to CASSPARYEQYF.